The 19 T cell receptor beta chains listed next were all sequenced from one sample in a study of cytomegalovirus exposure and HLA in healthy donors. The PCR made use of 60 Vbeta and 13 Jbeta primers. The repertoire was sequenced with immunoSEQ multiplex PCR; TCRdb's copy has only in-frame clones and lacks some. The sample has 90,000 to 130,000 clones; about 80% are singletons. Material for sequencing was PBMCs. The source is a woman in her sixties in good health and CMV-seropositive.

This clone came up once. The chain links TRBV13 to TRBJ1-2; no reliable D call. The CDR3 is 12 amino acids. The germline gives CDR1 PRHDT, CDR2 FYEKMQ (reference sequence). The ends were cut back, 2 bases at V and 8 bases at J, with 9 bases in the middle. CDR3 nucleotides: TGTGCCAGCAGCTTACAGCGCGAGGGCTACACCTTC. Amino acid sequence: CASSLQREGYTF. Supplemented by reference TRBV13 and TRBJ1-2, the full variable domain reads AAGVIQSPRHLIKEKRETATLKCYPIPRHDTVYWYQQGPGQDPQFLISFYEKMQSDKGSIPDRFSAQQFSDYHSELNMSSLELGDSALYFCASSLQREGYTFGSGTRLTVV.

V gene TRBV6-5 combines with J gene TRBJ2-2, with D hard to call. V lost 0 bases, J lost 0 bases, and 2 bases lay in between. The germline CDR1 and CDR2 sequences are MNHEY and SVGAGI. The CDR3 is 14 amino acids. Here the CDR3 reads CASSYSTNTGELFF. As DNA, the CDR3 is TGTGCCAGCAGTTACTCTACGAACACCGGGGAGCTGTTTTTT.

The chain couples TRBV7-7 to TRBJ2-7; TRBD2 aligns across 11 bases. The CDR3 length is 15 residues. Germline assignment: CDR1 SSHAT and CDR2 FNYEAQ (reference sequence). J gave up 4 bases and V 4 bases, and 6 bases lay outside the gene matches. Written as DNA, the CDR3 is TGTGCCAGCAGCTCCGGGACTAGCGGTAGTTACGAGCAGTACTTC. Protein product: CASSSGTSGSYEQYF. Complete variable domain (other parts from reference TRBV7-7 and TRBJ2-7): GAGVSQSPRYKVTKRGQDVTLRCDPISSHATLYWYQQALGQGPEFLTYFNYEAQPDKSGLPSDRFSAERPEGSISTLTIQRTEQRDSAMYRCASSSGTSGSYEQYFGPGTRLTVT.

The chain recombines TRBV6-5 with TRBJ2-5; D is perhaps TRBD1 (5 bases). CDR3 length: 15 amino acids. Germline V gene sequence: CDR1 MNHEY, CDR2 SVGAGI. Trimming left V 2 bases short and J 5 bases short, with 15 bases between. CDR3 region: CASSYALGARETQYF. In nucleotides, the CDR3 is TGTGCCAGCAGTTACGCGTTAGGGGCCCGGGAGACCCAGTACTTC.

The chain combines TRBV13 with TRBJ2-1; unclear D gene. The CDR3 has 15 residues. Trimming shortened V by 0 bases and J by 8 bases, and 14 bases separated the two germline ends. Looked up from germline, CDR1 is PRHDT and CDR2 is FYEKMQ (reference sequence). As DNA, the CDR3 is TGTGCCAGCAGCTTAGGCCCCCACTTGTCCGATGAGCAGTTCTTC. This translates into CASSLGPHLSDEQFF.

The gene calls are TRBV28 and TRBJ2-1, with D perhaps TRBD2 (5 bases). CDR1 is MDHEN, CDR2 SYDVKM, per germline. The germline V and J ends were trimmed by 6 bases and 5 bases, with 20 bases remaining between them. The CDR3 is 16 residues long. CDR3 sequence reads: CASSGGDAAGNNEQFF. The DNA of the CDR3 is TGTGCCAGCAGCGGAGGAGACGCCGCCGGAAACAATGAGCAGTTCTTC.

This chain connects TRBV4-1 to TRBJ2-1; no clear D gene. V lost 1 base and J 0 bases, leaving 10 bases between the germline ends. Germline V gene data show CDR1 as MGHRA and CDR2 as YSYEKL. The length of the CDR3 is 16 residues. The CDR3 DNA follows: TGCGCCAGCAGCCAAGTAAATCTCGTCTCCTACAATGAGCAGTTCTTC. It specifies CASSQVNLVSYNEQFF.

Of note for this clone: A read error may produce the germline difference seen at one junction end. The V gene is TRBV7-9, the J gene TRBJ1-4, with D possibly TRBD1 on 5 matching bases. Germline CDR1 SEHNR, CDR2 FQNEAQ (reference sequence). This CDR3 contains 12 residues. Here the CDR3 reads CSSSRESGKLFF. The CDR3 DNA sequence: TGTTCCAGCAGCCGTGAGTCAGGGAAACTGTTTTTT. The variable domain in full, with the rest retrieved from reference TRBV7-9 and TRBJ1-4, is DTGVSQNPRHKITKRGQNVTFRCDPISEHNRLYWYRQTLGQGPEFLTYFQNEAQLEKSRLLSDRFSAERPKGSFSTLEIQRTEQGDSAMYLCSSSRESGKLFFGSGTQLSVL.

CDR3 sequence (DNA): TGTGCCAGCAGCCTACCCTTCGACATCAAACACACTGAAGCTTTCTTT. Residues: CASSLPFDIKHTEAFF. V usage is TRBV13 and J usage is TRBJ1-1; unclear D gene. Germline lookup yields CDR1 PRHDT and CDR2 FYEKMQ (reference sequence). CDR3 length: 16 amino acids. V shed 5 bases and J shed 3 bases, with 19 bases lying between them.

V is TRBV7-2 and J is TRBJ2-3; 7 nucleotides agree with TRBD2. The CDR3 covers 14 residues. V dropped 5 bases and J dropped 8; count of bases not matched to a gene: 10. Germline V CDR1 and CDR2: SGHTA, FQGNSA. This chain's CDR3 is CASSPSGSGGTQYF. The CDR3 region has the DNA TGTGCCAGCAGCCCTAGCGGTTCGGGCGGTACGCAGTATTTT.

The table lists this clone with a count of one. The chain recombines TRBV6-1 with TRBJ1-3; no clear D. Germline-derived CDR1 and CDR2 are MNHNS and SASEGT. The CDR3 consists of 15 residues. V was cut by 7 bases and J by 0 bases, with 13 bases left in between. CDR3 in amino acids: CASTRESYSGNTIYF. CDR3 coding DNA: TGTGCCAGCACGAGGGAAAGCTACTCTGGAAACACCATATATTTT.

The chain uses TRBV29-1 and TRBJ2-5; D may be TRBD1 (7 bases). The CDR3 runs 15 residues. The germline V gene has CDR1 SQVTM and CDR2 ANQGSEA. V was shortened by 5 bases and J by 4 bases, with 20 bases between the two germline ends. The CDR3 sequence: CSVSPGSSGGETQYF. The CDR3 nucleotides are TGCAGCGTTTCCCCCGGGAGCTCAGGGGGAGAGACCCAGTACTTC.

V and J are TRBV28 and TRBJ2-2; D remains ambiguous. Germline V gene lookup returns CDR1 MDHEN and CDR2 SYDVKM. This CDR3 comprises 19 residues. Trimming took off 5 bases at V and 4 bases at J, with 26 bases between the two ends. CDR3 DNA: TGTGCCAGCAGTCGCCCGCCCCGCCGCCATAAGTTTAGCACCGGGGAGCTGTTTTTT. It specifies CASSRPPRRHKFSTGELFF.

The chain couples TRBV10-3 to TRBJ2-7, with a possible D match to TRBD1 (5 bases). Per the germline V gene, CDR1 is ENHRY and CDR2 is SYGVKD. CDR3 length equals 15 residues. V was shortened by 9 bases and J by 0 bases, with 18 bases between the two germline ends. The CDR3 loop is CAIAPRQRFSYEQYF. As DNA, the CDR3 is TGTGCCATAGCCCCGCGACAGAGATTCTCCTACGAGCAGTACTTC.

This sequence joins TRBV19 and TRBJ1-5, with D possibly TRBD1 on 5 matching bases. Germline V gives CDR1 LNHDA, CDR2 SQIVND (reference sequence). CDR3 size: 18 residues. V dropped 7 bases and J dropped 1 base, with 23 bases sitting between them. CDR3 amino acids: CASTPRGSLGNSNQPQHF. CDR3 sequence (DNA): TGTGCCAGTACCCCTAGGGGCAGTTTAGGGAACAGCAATCAGCCCCAGCATTTT.

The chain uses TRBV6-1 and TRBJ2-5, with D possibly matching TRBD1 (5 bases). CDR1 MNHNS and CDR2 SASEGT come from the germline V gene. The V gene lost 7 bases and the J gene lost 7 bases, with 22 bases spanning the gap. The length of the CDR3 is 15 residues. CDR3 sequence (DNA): TGTGCCAGCATGCCAGAACGACAGTATGAAAGGACCCAGTACTTC. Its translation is CASMPERQYERTQYF.

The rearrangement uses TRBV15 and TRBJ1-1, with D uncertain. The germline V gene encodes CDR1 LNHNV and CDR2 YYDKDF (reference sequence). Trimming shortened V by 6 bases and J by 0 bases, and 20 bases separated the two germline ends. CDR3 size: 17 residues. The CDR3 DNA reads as TGTGCCACCAGGAGGGATAGCATACTAACCATGAACACTGAAGCTTTCTTT. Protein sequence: CATRRDSILTMNTEAFF.

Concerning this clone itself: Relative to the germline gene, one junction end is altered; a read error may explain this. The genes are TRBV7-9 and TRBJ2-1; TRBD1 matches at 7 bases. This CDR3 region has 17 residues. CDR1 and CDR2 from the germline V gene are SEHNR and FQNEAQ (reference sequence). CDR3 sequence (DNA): TGTTCCAGCAGTCAGACAGGGCAGGTAGAGGAGTACAATGAGCAGTTCTTC. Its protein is CSSSQTGQVEEYNEQFF.

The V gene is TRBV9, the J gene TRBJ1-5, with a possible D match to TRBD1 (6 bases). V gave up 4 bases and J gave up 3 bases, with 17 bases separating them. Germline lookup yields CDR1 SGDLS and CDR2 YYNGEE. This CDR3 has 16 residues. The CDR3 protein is CASSQGEGGANQPQHF. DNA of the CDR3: TGTGCCAGCAGCCAAGGGGAGGGGGGTGCCAATCAGCCCCAGCATTTT.